This is a list of T cell receptor beta chains from one sample in a study of blood T cells in healthy people across ages. TCRdb re-analysed the 5' RACE reads in MiXCR, keeping a single row per CDR3 protein. The table lists 700,000 or so distinct CDR3 sequences, 40% to 45% of them singletons, with 25% to 30% in the top ten. Sequencing was done on a sample of blood. These receptor sequences come from an elderly man in good health. The CDR3 runs from the conserved cysteine through the conserved F or W. Each record gives: D gene, V gene, clone size, J gene, CDR3 protein, CDR3 DNA. A D gene is named only where the DNA matches it firmly. Clone size is not always given. Where it is, it says once, few, many or a class for expanded clones.

D: TRBD1
V: TRBV6-1
size: NA
J: TRBJ2-3
CDR3: CASRRETGDRITDTQYF
DNA: TGTGCCAGCAGGAGGGAGACAGGGGACAGGATCACAGATACGCAGTATTTT

D: NA
V: TRBV5-5
size: NA
J: TRBJ2-7
CDR3: CASSLAGQPHYEQYF
DNA: TGTGCCAGCAGCTTGGCCGGTCAGCCTCACTACGAGCAGTACTTC

D: TRBD1
V: TRBV27
size: NA
J: TRBJ2-6
CDR3: CASSFRGQGASSSGANVLTF
DNA: TGTGCCAGCAGTTTCCGTGGACAGGGGGCTTCCTCATCTGGGGCCAACGTCCTGACTTTC

D: TRBD1
V: TRBV20-1
size: NA
J: TRBJ1-2
CDR3: CSAGRTGGNGYTF
DNA: TGCAGTGCTGGGCGGACAGGGGGCAATGGCTACACCTTC

D: TRBD1
V: TRBV6-2/TRBV6-3
size: NA
J: TRBJ2-1
CDR3: CASSHLGTGSATYNEQFF
DNA: TGTGCCAGCAGTCACCTGGGGACAGGGTCCGCTACCTACAATGAGCAGTTCTTC

D: NA
V: TRBV14
size: few
J: TRBJ2-7
CDR3: CASSQEFPSRVFEQYF
DNA: TGTGCCAGCAGCCAAGAGTTCCCCTCCCGAGTCTTCGAGCAGTACTTC

D: NA
V: TRBV5-4
size: NA
J: TRBJ2-6
CDR3: CASSLPRGSGANVLTF
DNA: TGTGCCAGCAGCTTGCCGAGAGGATCTGGGGCCAACGTCCTGACTTTC

D: TRBD2
V: TRBV3-1
size: few
J: TRBJ2-1
CDR3: CASSRAGVSYNEQFF
DNA: TGTGCCAGCAGCCGAGCGGGAGTTTCCTACAATGAGCAGTTCTTC

D: NA
V: TRBV20-1
size: few
J: TRBJ1-4
CDR3: CSARVEGTNEKLFF
DNA: TGCAGTGCTAGAGTGGAGGGAACTAATGAAAAACTGTTTTTT

D: NA
V: TRBV7-2
size: few
J: TRBJ2-4
CDR3: CASTTWGSLTNIQYF
DNA: TGTGCCAGCACCACCTGGGGCAGCTTGACGAACATTCAGTACTTC

D: TRBD2
V: TRBV18
size: once
J: TRBJ2-7
CDR3: CASSPGLAGWHEQYF
DNA: TGTGCCAGCTCACCGGGACTAGCGGGGTGGCACGAGCAGTACTTC

D: TRBD2
V: TRBV28
size: few
J: TRBJ2-1
CDR3: CASSSPRTSGRRNEQFF
DNA: TGTGCCAGCAGTTCCCCCCGAACTAGCGGGAGGCGCAATGAGCAGTTCTTC

D: TRBD2
V: TRBV6-2/TRBV6-3
size: NA
J: TRBJ2-1
CDR3: CASGLAGGKGNEQFF
DNA: TGTGCCAGCGGTTTGGCGGGAGGCAAAGGGAATGAGCAGTTCTTC

D: NA
V: TRBV7-2
size: NA
J: TRBJ1-2
CDR3: CASSLAAASNYGYTF
DNA: TGTGCCAGCAGCTTAGCGGCAGCTTCGAACTATGGCTACACCTTC

D: TRBD1
V: TRBV5-5
size: few
J: TRBJ2-7
CDR3: CASSFWAGGRYEQYF
DNA: TGTGCCAGCAGCTTCTGGGCAGGGGGAAGGTACGAGCAGTACTTC

D: TRBD2
V: TRBV20-1
size: few
J: TRBJ2-7
CDR3: CSARLSRSGRAIYEQYF
DNA: TGCAGTGCTAGATTGAGCCGTAGCGGGAGGGCGATTTACGAGCAGTACTTC

D: NA
V: TRBV5-1
size: NA
J: TRBJ2-7
CDR3: CASSLNRAYEQYF
DNA: TGTGCCAGCAGCTTAAACAGGGCGTACGAGCAGTACTTC

D: NA
V: TRBV6-6
size: few
J: TRBJ1-2
CDR3: CASRQAGGYTF
DNA: TGTGCCAGCAGACAAGCTGGGGGCTACACCTTC

D: NA
V: TRBV2
size: many
J: TRBJ1-4
CDR3: CASNVRPTTNEKLFF
DNA: TGTGCCAGCAATGTCAGGCCTACAACTAATGAAAAACTGTTTTTT

D: NA
V: TRBV9
size: NA
J: TRBJ2-1
CDR3: CASSVEGLVYNEQFF
DNA: TGTGCCAGCAGCGTAGAAGGGTTGGTTTACAATGAGCAGTTCTTC

D: NA
V: TRBV20-1
size: NA
J: TRBJ2-1
CDR3: CSASSTDAEQFF
DNA: TGCAGTGCTAGCTCGACGGACGCTGAGCAGTTCTTC

D: NA
V: TRBV5-1
size: NA
J: TRBJ1-1
CDR3: CASSSQLGTEAFF
DNA: TGCGCCAGCAGCTCTCAGCTGGGCACTGAAGCTTTCTTT

D: NA
V: TRBV4-3
size: many
J: TRBJ2-5
CDR3: CASSAYREETQYF
DNA: TGCGCCAGCAGCGCTTACAGGGAAGAGACCCAGTACTTC

D: TRBD1
V: TRBV6-2/TRBV6-3
size: NA
J: TRBJ2-1
CDR3: CARSWTGTGEQFF
DNA: TGTGCCCGCAGTTGGACAGGGACTGGTGAGCAGTTCTTC

D: NA
V: TRBV3-1
size: NA
J: TRBJ1-2
CDR3: CASSQGRGENYGYTF
DNA: TGTGCCAGCAGCCAAGGTCGGGGGGAGAACTATGGCTACACCTTC

D: TRBD1
V: TRBV27
size: few
J: TRBJ2-3
CDR3: CASSPQGAMADTQYF
DNA: TGTGCCAGCAGTCCCCAGGGGGCAATGGCAGATACGCAGTATTTT

D: NA
V: TRBV6-5
size: many
J: TRBJ2-5
CDR3: CASSYLRAVGETQYF
DNA: TGTGCCAGCAGTTACCTAAGGGCTGTGGGGGAGACCCAGTACTTC

D: NA
V: TRBV28
size: NA
J: TRBJ2-1
CDR3: CASSAGLVYNEQFF
DNA: TGTGCCAGCAGTGCCGGGCTAGTGTACAATGAGCAGTTCTTC

D: TRBD2
V: TRBV7-2
size: NA
J: TRBJ2-1
CDR3: CASSQGLAGGLEQFF
DNA: TGTGCCAGCAGCCAAGGACTAGCGGGGGGGCTTGAGCAGTTCTTC

D: TRBD1
V: TRBV15
size: NA
J: TRBJ1-2
CDR3: CATSRYQGGTNYGYTF
DNA: TGTGCCACCAGCAGATATCAGGGGGGTACCAACTATGGCTACACCTTC

D: TRBD1
V: TRBV7-2
size: NA
J: TRBJ1-6
CDR3: CASRGQTNSPLHF
DNA: TGTGCCAGCAGGGGACAGACTAATTCACCCCTCCACTTT

D: NA
V: TRBV4-2
size: once
J: TRBJ2-1
CDR3: CASSQASSYEQFF
DNA: TGTGCCAGCAGCCAAGCGTCTAGCTATGAGCAGTTCTTC

D: NA
V: TRBV2
size: few
J: TRBJ2-1
CDR3: CASRVLVSYNEQFF
DNA: TGTGCCAGCAGAGTACTAGTTTCCTACAATGAGCAGTTCTTC

D: NA
V: TRBV4-2
size: NA
J: TRBJ2-1
CDR3: CASSQNLQAGTEQFF
DNA: TGTGCCAGCAGCCAAAATCTCCAGGCGGGCACTGAGCAGTTCTTC

D: NA
V: TRBV11-2
size: few
J: TRBJ2-5
CDR3: CASSLGLGARDRETQYF
DNA: TGTGCCAGCAGCTTAGGATTGGGGGCCAGAGATCGTGAGACCCAGTACTTC

D: NA
V: TRBV21-1
size: once
J: TRBJ2-5
CDR3: CASSPQRGWDEQYF
DNA: TGTGCCAGCAGCCCCCAACGGGGCTGGGATGAGCAGTACTTC

D: NA
V: TRBV5-5
size: few
J: TRBJ1-6
CDR3: CASSSVEGYNSPLHF
DNA: TGTGCCAGCAGCTCAGTCGAGGGTTATAATTCACCCCTCCACTTT

D: NA
V: TRBV12-3/TRBV12-4
size: NA
J: TRBJ2-3
CDR3: CASTFSAQADTQYF
DNA: TGTGCCAGCACCTTTTCCGCCCAGGCAGATACGCAGTATTTT

D: TRBD2
V: TRBV7-2
size: NA
J: TRBJ2-7
CDR3: CASSPVSGVTYEQYF
DNA: TGTGCCAGCAGCCCGGTTAGCGGGGTGACCTACGAGCAGTACTTC

D: TRBD2
V: TRBV2
size: NA
J: TRBJ2-1
CDR3: CARGRASGSDEQFF
DNA: TGTGCCAGGGGAAGGGCTAGCGGGAGCGATGAGCAGTTCTTC

D: NA
V: TRBV21-1
size: NA
J: TRBJ2-1
CDR3: CAIPRGDEQFF
DNA: TGTGCCATCCCCCGTGGCGATGAGCAGTTCTTC

D: NA
V: TRBV15
size: NA
J: TRBJ2-2
CDR3: CATSRAFRELFF
DNA: TGTGCCACCAGCAGAGCTTTCCGGGAGCTGTTTTTT